This note documents a single T cell receptor (beta chain) sequence. Germline values: CDR1 MNHEY, CDR2 SVGAGI. The CDR3 is 15 amino acids. Trimming shortened V by 2 bases and J by 0 bases, and 10 bases separated the two germline ends. Original methodology: The authors estimated nucleated cell counts from reference gene primer amplification. Sequencing was performed with immunoSEQ multiplex PCR; in TCRdb, only in-frame clones are kept and a portion is missing. That table is the source of V, J and clone size, and D and trimming were worked out from the DNA. The data show more than 60,000 clones, roughly 90% seen once. The sample belongs to a study of blood T cell repertoires in COVID-19. Study background: The United States, Italy and Spain were the sources of the acute and convalescent COVID-19 samples. Sample material is recorded as cDNA or gDNA derived from T cells, B-cell-depleted T cells, or PBMCs.

The sequence was collected from a woman of 80 years or more with active or convalescent COVID-19. The specimen sequenced was peripheral blood. The gene calls are TRBV6-5 and TRBJ1-1; D ambiguous. The CDR3 DNA reads TGTGCCAGCAGTTACAGGGCGGGGATGAACACTGAAGCTTTCTTT. Translating gives CASSYRAGMNTEAFF.